These 9 T cell receptor beta chains were sequenced from one sample in a study of blood T cell repertoires in COVID-19. Assay used: immunoSEQ multiplex PCR; TCRdb lists only in-frame clones, some missing. Of roughly 190,000 clones listed, roughly 89% are singletons. Sequenced: PBMCs or T cells enriched from blood (not recorded which). The receptor source for this set is a woman between 25 and 40 years old who had been exposed to COVID-19.

The V and J genes are TRBV2 and TRBJ2-3, with D perhaps TRBD1 (6 bases). With 6 bases removed from V and 1 base from J, the gap between germline ends came to 8 bases. The CDR3 has 13 residues. The germline gives CDR1 SNHLY, CDR2 FYNNEI. This chain's CDR3 is CASRTGGTDTQYF. The DNA of the CDR3 is TGTGCCAGCAGGACAGGAGGCACAGATACGCAGTATTTT.

The rearrangement uses TRBV20-1 and TRBJ1-4, with D unclear. The V end was cut by 3 bases, the J end by 7 bases, with 6 bases between. The CDR3 sequence is 11 residues long. Germline V gene data show CDR1 as DFQATT and CDR2 as SNEGSKA (reference sequence). CDR3 nucleotide sequence: TGCAGTGCTAGTCGAGGTGAAAAACTGTTTTTT. Amino acid sequence: CSASRGEKLFF.

This clone was observed a few times. The chain joins TRBV7-9 to TRBJ1-2; 10 bases are shared with TRBD1. V trimming: 1 base; J trimming: 13 bases; junction bases outside the gene matches: 3. CDR1 is SEHNR and CDR2 is FQNEAQ in the germline V gene (reference sequence). The CDR3 has 12 amino acids. DNA for the CDR3: TGTGCCAGCAGCTTAGAGGGACAGGGGTGCACCTTC. Encoded protein: CASSLEGQGCTF.

This clone turned up a few times. This chain links TRBV4-1 with TRBJ1-4, with D possibly matching TRBD1 (6 bases). Looked up from germline, CDR1 is MGHRA and CDR2 is YSYEKL. V lost 4 bases and J lost 7, with 10 bases in between. The CDR3 is 13 residues long. CDR3 amino acids: CASSRNRVEKLFF. The CDR3 DNA reads as TGCGCCAGCAGCCGTAACAGGGTTGAAAAACTGTTTTTT.

This sequence joins TRBV7-9 and TRBJ1-5, with 9 bases matching TRBD1. The CDR3 length is 17 residues. The J segment lost 3 bases and the V segment lost 2 bases, leaving 8 bases of the junction unmatched. The germline gives CDR1 SEHNR, CDR2 FQNEAQ (reference sequence). CDR3 coding DNA: TGTGCCAGCAGCTTACAGACAGGGGGGATAGCCAATCAGCCCCAGCATTTT. This sequence encodes CASSLQTGGIANQPQHF. The variable domain in full, with the rest retrieved from reference TRBV7-9 and TRBJ1-5, is DTGVSQNPRHKITKRGQNVTFRCDPISEHNRLYWYRQTLGQGPEFLTYFQNEAQLEKSRLLSDRFSAERPKGSFSTLEIQRTEQGDSAMYLCASSLQTGGIANQPQHFGDGTRLSIL.

The V and J genes are TRBV5-6 and TRBJ1-2, with 7 bases that match TRBD1. Germline V lookup: CDR1 SGHDT, CDR2 YYEEEE. V was clipped by 2 bases and J by 6 bases; unmatched bases: 7. The CDR3 is made up of 14 amino acids. This CDR3 reads CASSLTGVSHGYTF. The DNA of the CDR3 is TGTGCCAGCAGCTTAACAGGGGTTTCCCATGGCTACACCTTC.

This sequence joins TRBV11-3 and TRBJ1-1, with D possibly matching TRBD1 (6 bases). The CDR3 length is 13 residues. V lost 5 bases and J 4 bases, leaving 11 bases between the germline ends. Germline V gene data show CDR1 as SGHNT and CDR2 as YENEEA. The CDR3 region is CASSLQGLTEAFF. As DNA, the CDR3 is TGTGCCAGCAGCCTCCAGGGGCTCACTGAAGCTTTCTTT.

CDR3 protein: CASSSFTGAPTGELFF. The CDR3, as DNA: TGCGCCAGCAGCTCCTTCACAGGGGCGCCCACCGGGGAGCTGTTTTTT. The chain is built from TRBV5-1 and TRBJ2-2, with 7 bases that match TRBD1. The CDR3 contains 16 residues. J gave up 4 bases and V 3 bases, and 9 bases lay outside the gene matches. Looked up from germline, CDR1 is SGHRS and CDR2 is YFSETQ.

This clone was counted a few times. The genes are TRBV29-1 and TRBJ2-1; TRBD2 agrees at 7 bases. Germline V gene sequence: CDR1 SQVTM, CDR2 ANQGSEA. CDR3 length: 13 amino acids. V gave up 7 bases and J gave up 3 bases; unmatched junction bases: 6. The chain's CDR3 is CSGEGSNYNEQFF. The CDR3 DNA reads TGCAGCGGGGAGGGTAGTAACTACAATGAGCAGTTCTTC.